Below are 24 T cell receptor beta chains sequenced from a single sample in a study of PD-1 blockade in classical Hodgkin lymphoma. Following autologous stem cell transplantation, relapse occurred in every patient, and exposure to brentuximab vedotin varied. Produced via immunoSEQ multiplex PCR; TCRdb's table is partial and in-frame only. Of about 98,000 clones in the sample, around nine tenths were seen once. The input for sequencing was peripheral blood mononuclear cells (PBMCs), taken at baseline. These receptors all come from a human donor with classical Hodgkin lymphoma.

The CDR3, as DNA: TGCAGCGTTGAAGGAGGCCGGGGATTCTCTGGGGCCAACGTCCTGACTTTC. This sequence encodes CSVEGGRGFSGANVLTF. This chain links TRBV29-1 with TRBJ2-6, with D maybe TRBD2 (5 bases). The CDR3 extends over 17 amino acids. Trimming pared 1 base from V and 0 bases from J, leaving 13 bases between. Germline V lookup: CDR1 SQVTM, CDR2 ANQGSEA.

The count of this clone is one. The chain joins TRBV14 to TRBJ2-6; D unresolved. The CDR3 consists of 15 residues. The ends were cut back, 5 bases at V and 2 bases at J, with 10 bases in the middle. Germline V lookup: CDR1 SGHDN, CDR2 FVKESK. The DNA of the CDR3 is TGTGCCAGCAGCACAGTAGACGCTGGGGCCAACGTCCTGACTTTC. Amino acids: CASSTVDAGANVLTF.

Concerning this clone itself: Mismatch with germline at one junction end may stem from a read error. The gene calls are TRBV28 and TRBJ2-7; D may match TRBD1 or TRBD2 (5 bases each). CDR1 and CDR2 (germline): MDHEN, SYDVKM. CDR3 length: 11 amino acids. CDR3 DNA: TGTGCCAGCAGTTCCACGCTTACCGGGACCTTC. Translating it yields CASSSTLTGTF.

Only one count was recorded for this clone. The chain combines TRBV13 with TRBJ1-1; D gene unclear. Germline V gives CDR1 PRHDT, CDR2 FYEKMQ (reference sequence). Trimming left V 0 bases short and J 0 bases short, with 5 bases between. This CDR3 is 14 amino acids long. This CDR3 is CASSLGGMNTEAFF. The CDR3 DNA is TGTGCCAGCAGCTTAGGCGGGATGAACACTGAAGCTTTCTTT.

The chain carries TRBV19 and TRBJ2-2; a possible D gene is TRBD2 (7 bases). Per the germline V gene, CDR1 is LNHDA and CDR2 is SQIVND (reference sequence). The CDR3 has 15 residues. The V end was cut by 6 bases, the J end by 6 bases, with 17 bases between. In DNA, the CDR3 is TGTGCCAGTAGCTTAAGGGGGGGTATCCCCGGGGAGCTGTTTTTT. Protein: CASSLRGGIPGELFF.

The chain's CDR3 is CACGQGAVVQETQYF. In nucleotides, the CDR3 is TGTGCCTGCGGACAGGGGGCTGTGGTTCAAGAGACCCAGTACTTC. This chain links TRBV28 with TRBJ2-5; TRBD1 agrees at 11 bases. The germline V gene has CDR1 MDHEN and CDR2 SYDVKM. The V segment lost 11 bases and the J segment 2 bases; nucleotides outside the gene matches: 10. The CDR3 is 15 amino acids.

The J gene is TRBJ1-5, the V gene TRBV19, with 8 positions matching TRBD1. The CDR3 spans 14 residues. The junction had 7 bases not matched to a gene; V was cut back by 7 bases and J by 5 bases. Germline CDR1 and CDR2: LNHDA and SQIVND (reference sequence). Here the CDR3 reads CASTPGQGYQPQHF. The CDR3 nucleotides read TGTGCCAGTACCCCCGGACAGGGATATCAGCCCCAGCATTTT.

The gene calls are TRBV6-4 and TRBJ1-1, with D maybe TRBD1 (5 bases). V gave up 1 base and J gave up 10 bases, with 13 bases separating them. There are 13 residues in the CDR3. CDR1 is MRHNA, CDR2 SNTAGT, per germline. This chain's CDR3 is CASSDFSTGTAFF. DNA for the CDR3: TGTGCCAGCAGTGACTTCTCAACAGGTACAGCTTTCTTT.

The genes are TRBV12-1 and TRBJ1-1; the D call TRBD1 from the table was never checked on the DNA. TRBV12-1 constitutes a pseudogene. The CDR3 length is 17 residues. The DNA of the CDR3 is TGTGCCAGCAGCCAAGGTCGTACAGGGGTCATGAACACTGAAGCTTTCTTT. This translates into CASSQGRTGVMNTEAFF.

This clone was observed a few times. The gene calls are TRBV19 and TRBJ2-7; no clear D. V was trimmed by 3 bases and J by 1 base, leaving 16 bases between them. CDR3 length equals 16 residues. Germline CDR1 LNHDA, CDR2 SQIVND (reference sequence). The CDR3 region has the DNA TGTGCCAGTAGTATCACCCGAGGAGTCCGGTCCTACGAGCAGTACTTC. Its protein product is CASSITRGVRSYEQYF.

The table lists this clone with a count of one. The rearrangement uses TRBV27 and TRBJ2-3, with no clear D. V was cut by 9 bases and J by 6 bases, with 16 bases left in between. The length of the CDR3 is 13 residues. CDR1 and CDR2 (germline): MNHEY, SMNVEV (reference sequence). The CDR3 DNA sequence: TGTGCCAGTAAACGACGCCAAGAGGATACGCAGTATTTT. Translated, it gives CASKRRQEDTQYF.

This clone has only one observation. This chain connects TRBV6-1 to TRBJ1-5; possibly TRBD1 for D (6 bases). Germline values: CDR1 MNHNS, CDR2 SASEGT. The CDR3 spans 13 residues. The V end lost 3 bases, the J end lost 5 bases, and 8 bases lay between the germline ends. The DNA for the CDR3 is TGTGCCAGCAGTGATGACAGGTATCAGCCCCAGCATTTT. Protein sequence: CASSDDRYQPQHF.

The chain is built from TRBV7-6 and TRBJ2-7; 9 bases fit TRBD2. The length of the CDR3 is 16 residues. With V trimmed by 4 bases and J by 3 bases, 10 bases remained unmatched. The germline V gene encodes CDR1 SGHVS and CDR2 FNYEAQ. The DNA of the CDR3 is TGTGCCAGCAGCTGGAAACCCCCGCGGGAGGGCTACGAGCAGTACTTC. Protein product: CASSWKPPREGYEQYF.

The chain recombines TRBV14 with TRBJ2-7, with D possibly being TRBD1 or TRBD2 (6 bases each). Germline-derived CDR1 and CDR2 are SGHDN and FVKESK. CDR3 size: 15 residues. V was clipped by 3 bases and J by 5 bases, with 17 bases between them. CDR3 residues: CASSQSRGTWDEQYF. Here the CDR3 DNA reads TGTGCCAGCAGCCAGTCGAGGGGGACTTGGGACGAGCAGTACTTC.

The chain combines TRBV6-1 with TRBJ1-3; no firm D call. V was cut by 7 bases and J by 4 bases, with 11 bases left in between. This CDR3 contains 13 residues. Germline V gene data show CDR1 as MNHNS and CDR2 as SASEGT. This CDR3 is CASTTDQGNTIYF. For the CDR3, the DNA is TGTGCCAGCACTACGGACCAAGGAAACACCATATATTTT.

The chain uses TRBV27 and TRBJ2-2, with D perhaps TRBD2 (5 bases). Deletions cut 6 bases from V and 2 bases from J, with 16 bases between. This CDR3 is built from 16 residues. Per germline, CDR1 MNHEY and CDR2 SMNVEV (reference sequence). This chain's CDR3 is CASSPSGFPNTGELFF. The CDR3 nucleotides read TGTGCCAGCAGCCCGTCGGGGTTTCCCAACACCGGGGAGCTGTTTTTT.

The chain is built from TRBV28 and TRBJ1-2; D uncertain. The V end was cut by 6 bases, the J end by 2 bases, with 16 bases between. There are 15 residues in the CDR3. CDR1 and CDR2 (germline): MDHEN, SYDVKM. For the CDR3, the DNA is TGTGCCAGCAGCCTGAACTTGGGGTTCAACTATGGCTACACCTTC. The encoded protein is CASSLNLGFNYGYTF.

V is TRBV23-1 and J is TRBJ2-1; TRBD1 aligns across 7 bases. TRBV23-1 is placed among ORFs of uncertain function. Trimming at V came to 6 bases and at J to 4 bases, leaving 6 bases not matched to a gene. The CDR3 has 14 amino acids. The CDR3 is CASSKKTGYNEQFF. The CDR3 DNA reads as TGCGCCAGCAGCAAAAAGACAGGGTACAATGAGCAGTTCTTC.

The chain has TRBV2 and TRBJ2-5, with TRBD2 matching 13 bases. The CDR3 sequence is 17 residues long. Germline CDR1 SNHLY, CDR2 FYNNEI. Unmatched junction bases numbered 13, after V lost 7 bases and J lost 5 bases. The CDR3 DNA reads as TGTGCCAGCATCTCGGGGACTAGCGGGACCCCTGGCGAGACCCAGTACTTC. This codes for CASISGTSGTPGETQYF.

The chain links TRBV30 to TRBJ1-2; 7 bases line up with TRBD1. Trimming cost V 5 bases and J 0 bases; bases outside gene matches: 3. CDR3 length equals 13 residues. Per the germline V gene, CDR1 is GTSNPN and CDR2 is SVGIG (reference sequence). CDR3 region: CAWWDRSNYGYTF. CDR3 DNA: TGTGCCTGGTGGGACAGATCTAACTATGGCTACACCTTC.

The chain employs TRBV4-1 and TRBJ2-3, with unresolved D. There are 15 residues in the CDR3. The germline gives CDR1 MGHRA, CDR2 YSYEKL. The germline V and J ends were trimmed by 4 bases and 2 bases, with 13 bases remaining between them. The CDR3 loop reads CASSPVGLSTDTQYF. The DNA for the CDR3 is TGCGCCAGCAGCCCAGTGGGTTTATCCACAGATACGCAGTATTTT.

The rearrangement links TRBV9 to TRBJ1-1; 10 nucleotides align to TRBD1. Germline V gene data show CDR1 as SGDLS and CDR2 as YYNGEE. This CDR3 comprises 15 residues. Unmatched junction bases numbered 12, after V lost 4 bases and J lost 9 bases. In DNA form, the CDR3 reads TGTGCCAGCAGCCCCGAGGGGAGGGACAGGGGACAAGCTTTCTTT. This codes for CASSPEGRDRGQAFF.

The CDR3 DNA sequence: TGTGCCAGTAGTACCGCGGGGCTCTACGAGCAGTACTTC. Its protein product is CASSTAGLYEQYF. The V gene is TRBV19, the J gene TRBJ2-7; tentative D call: TRBD2 (6 bases). Germline CDR1 and CDR2: LNHDA and SQIVND (reference sequence). V was cut by 4 bases and J by 3 bases, with 10 bases left in between. The CDR3 is 13 residues long.

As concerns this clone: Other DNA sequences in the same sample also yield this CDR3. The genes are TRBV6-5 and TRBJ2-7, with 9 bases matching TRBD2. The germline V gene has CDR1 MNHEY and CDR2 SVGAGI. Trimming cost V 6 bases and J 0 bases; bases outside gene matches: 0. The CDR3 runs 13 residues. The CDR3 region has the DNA TGTGCCAGCAGGACTAGCGGCTCCTACGAGCAGTACTTC. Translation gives CASRTSGSYEQYF.